One and the same sample provided the 20 T cell receptor beta chains below, sequenced in a study of yellow fever vaccine responses in identical twins. TCRdb processed the RT-PCR reads anew with MiXCR; each CDR3 protein has one entry. The sample consists of roughly 18,000 distinct CDR3 sequences, 60% to 70% of them appearing once. This specimen consisted of T cells from blood (PBMCs), unsorted or a sorted subset (not recorded which), obtained before or after yellow fever vaccination (not recorded which). The receptors stem from a woman aged 18 to 35 who received the yellow fever vaccine.

The J gene is TRBJ2-1, the V gene TRBV2; no clear D. V was trimmed by 1 base and J by 9 bases, leaving 10 bases between them. CDR3 size: 13 residues. Per germline, CDR1 SNHLY and CDR2 FYNNEI. CDR3 in DNA: TGTGCCAGCAGTGAAGACCTCATCGGTGAGCAGTTCTTC. Protein product: CASSEDLIGEQFF. The full variable domain, completed using reference TRBV2 and TRBJ2-1, is EPEVTQTPSHQVTQMGQEVILRCVPISNHLYFYWYRQILGQKVEFLVSFYNNEISEKSEIFDDQFSVERPDGSNFTLKIRSTKLEDSAMYFCASSEDLIGEQFFGPGTRLTVL.

This clonotype was counted once. The V gene is TRBV6-1, the J gene TRBJ2-7, with TRBD2 identical over 8 bases. Germline V CDR1 and CDR2: MNHNS, SASEGT. The CDR3 is 14 residues long. Trimming removed 1 base from V and 4 bases from J; junction bases left unmatched: 3. DNA for the CDR3: TGTGCCAGCAGTGAAGGCGGGGGGAAATACGAGCAGTACTTC. Protein sequence: CASSEGGGKYEQYF.

The chain is built from TRBV18 and TRBJ1-1; 11 bases agree with TRBD1. The V gene end was trimmed by 3 bases and the J gene end by 0 bases; junction bases not matched to a gene: 6. This CDR3 has 17 amino acids. Germline CDR1 KGHSH, CDR2 LQKENI. The DNA for the CDR3 is TGTGCCAGCTCACCGACCGGGACAGGGGGGTTGAACACTGAAGCTTTCTTT. It translates to CASSPTGTGGLNTEAFF.

The V and J genes are TRBV29-1 and TRBJ1-6; TRBD1 matches 7 bases. The CDR3 runs to 13 residues. The germline gives CDR1 SQVTM, CDR2 ANQGSEA. The V gene end was trimmed by 4 bases and the J gene end by 7 bases; junction bases not matched to a gene: 4. The CDR3 sequence is CSVGQGVNSPLHF. CDR3 bases: TGCAGCGTTGGGCAGGGGGTGAATTCACCCCTCCACTTT.

The table lists this clonotype with a few counts. V usage is TRBV12-3 or TRBV12-4 and J usage is TRBJ1-2, with D unclear. Between the trimmed V and J ends, which lost 8 bases and 8 bases, there was a span of 18 bases. The CDR3 length is 13 residues. CDR3 residues: CASGTLGRKGYTF. In DNA form, the CDR3 reads TGTGCCAGCGGAACCTTAGGACGGAAGGGCTACACCTTC.

The chain recombines TRBV6-1 with TRBJ1-5; D is undetermined. With 5 bases removed from V and 6 bases from J, the gap between germline ends came to 17 bases. Germline V gene sequence: CDR1 MNHNS, CDR2 SASEGT. The CDR3 is 15 residues long. The CDR3, as DNA: TGTGCCAGCAGTCAATGGACCTCGACGGGTCAGCCCCAGCATTTT. Its translation is CASSQWTSTGQPQHF.

V and J are TRBV29-1 and TRBJ2-5, with 12 bases that match TRBD2. Germline V lookup: CDR1 SQVTM, CDR2 ANQGSEA. With V trimmed by 6 bases and J by 5 bases, 4 bases remained unmatched. CDR3 length: 13 residues. The CDR3 sequence: CSVRTSGVETQYF. In DNA form, the CDR3 reads TGCAGCGTCAGGACTAGCGGGGTCGAGACCCAGTACTTC.

This rearrangement joins TRBV6-5 to TRBJ1-2, with D maybe TRBD1 (6 bases). The CDR3 loop spans 16 amino acids. The V and J ends lost 2 bases and 7 bases respectively, with 20 bases between them. Looked up from germline, CDR1 is MNHEY and CDR2 is SVGAGI. The chain's CDR3 is CASSYRGGGQSSGYTF. CDR3 in DNA: TGTGCCAGCAGTTACCGGGGTGGGGGGCAATCCTCTGGCTACACCTTC.

The chain uses TRBV2 and TRBJ2-2, with 12 bases that match TRBD2. The CDR3 runs to 17 residues. Germline-derived CDR1 and CDR2 are SNHLY and FYNNEI. The V gene end was trimmed by 7 bases and the J gene end by 3 bases; junction bases not matched to a gene: 9. CDR3 DNA: TGTGCCAGCACCCCCGGACTAGCGGGATTGTACACCGGGGAGCTGTTTTTT. Residues: CASTPGLAGLYTGELFF.

This clonotype showed up just a few times. The chain combines TRBV5-2 with TRBJ2-5; the table's D call of TRBD1 was not tested on the DNA. TRBV5-2 is listed as a pseudogene. CDR3 length: 14 residues. The CDR3 region is CASKLRGNQETQYF. Here the CDR3 DNA reads TGTGCCAGCAAGTTGAGGGGCAACCAAGAGACCCAGTACTTC.

The V call is TRBV29-1, the J call TRBJ2-1; tentative D call: TRBD1 (6 bases). The CDR3 has 15 amino acids. Germline V gene data show CDR1 as SQVTM and CDR2 as ANQGSEA. The V and J ends lost 6 bases and 1 base respectively, with 16 bases between them. In DNA form, the CDR3 reads TGCAGCGTGGACAGCGCGAGAGGTTCCTACAATGAGCAGTTCTTC. Translated: CSVDSARGSYNEQFF.

The chain combines TRBV12-3 or TRBV12-4 with TRBJ2-3; possible D gene TRBD2, 5 bases. This CDR3 has 15 residues. V lost 5 bases to trimming and J lost 2 bases, with 14 bases between them. The CDR3, as DNA: TGTGCCAGCAGTGGGCCCCCGAGGGACACAGATACGCAGTATTTT. Encoded protein: CASSGPPRDTDTQYF.

This chain links TRBV6-5 with TRBJ1-1, with D uncertain. The CDR3 is made up of 11 amino acids. The V gene lost 4 bases and the J gene lost 5 bases, with 5 bases spanning the gap. CDR1 is MNHEY, CDR2 SVGAGI, per germline. The CDR3 bases are TGTGCCAGCAGTTTAGGGACTGAAGCTTTCTTT. It is translated as CASSLGTEAFF.

The V gene is TRBV18, the J gene TRBJ2-7; D unresolved. The CDR3 loop spans 14 amino acids. Germline V gene lookup returns CDR1 KGHSH and CDR2 LQKENI. The ends were cut back, 2 bases at V and 2 bases at J, with 10 bases in the middle. CDR3 coding DNA: TGTGCCAGCTCACCATACGCGGCTCCCTACGAGCAGTACGTC. Residues: CASSPYAAPYEQYV.

V and J are TRBV7-6 and TRBJ2-1; a possible D gene is TRBD1 (6 bases). The V end lost 5 bases, the J end lost 2 bases, and 13 bases lay between the germline ends. The CDR3 runs 15 residues. Germline assignment: CDR1 SGHVS and CDR2 FNYEAQ. The CDR3 DNA reads TGTGCCAGCAGCGTAACGGGACAACCCTACAATGAGCAGTTCTTC. Translated: CASSVTGQPYNEQFF. Based on the CDR3 plus reference TRBV7-6 and TRBJ2-1, the full variable domain is GAGVSQSPRYKVTKRGQDVALRCDPISGHVSLYWYRQALGQGPEFLTYFNYEAQQDKSGLPNDRFSAERPEGSISTLTIQRTEQRDSAMYRCASSVTGQPYNEQFFGPGTRLTVL.

For the CDR3, the DNA is TGTGCCAGCAGGAAGACCACGGGCGAAGGGGAGCAGTTCTTC. This gives the protein CASRKTTGEGEQFF. The gene calls are TRBV12-3 or TRBV12-4 and TRBJ2-1; D unclear. The CDR3 extends over 14 amino acids. Trimming removed 6 bases at V and 10 bases at J, with 19 bases between.

This rearrangement joins TRBV10-3 to TRBJ1-1; D ambiguous. V was cut by 3 bases and J by 5 bases, with 7 bases left in between. The CDR3 covers 12 residues. CDR1 and CDR2 (germline): ENHRY, SYGVKD. The CDR3 bases are TGTGCCATCAGTGATGCGGGGACTGAAGCTTTCTTT. Protein: CAISDAGTEAFF.

This chain connects TRBV20-1 to TRBJ1-1, with 7 nucleotides matching TRBD1. This CDR3 is 13 amino acids long. V trimming: 3 bases; J trimming: 1 base; junction bases outside the gene matches: 2. Germline V CDR1 and CDR2: DFQATT, SNEGSKA (reference sequence). CDR3 in DNA: TGCAGTGCTAGCCGGACAGGGAACACTGAAGCTTTCTTT. Translated: CSASRTGNTEAFF.

The V and J genes are TRBV12-5 and TRBJ1-6; 9 bases are a match to TRBD1. V lost 0 bases and J lost 4; bases outside the gene matches: 10. Per germline, CDR1 LGHNT and CDR2 FRNRAP. The CDR3 has 19 amino acids. The CDR3 region is CASGLVGQGRPLYNSPLHF. CDR3 bases: TGTGCTAGTGGTTTGGTCGGACAGGGGCGCCCCCTTTATAATTCACCCCTCCACTTT.

This rearrangement joins TRBV20-1 to TRBJ2-3; D is ambiguous. Trimming removed 3 bases from V and 5 bases from J, with 3 bases in between. Germline values: CDR1 DFQATT, CDR2 SNEGSKA (reference sequence). The CDR3 consists of 10 residues. Written as DNA, the CDR3 is TGCAGTGCTAGTAGAGATACGCAGTATTTT. This sequence encodes CSASRDTQYF.